This TCR beta chain emerged from a study of technical replicates of blood from a handful of donors (dated by TCRdb to about 2017). A note on this clone: The target of this receptor is not known. The input lacks base qualities; no much larger clone sits a single base away.

V has 1 base trimmed and J has 6 bases trimmed; junction bases matching no gene number 7. According to the germline V gene (reference sequence), CDR1 reads LNHDA and CDR2 reads SQIVND. The CDR3, cysteine through phenylalanine, is 16 amino acids long. Of all the DNA, just the CDR3 is kept, 48 bases in frame from base 1. Libraries were built with the immunoSEQ multiplex PCR assay. Sourced from immuneACCESS, this table was stored by TCRdb with only in-frame sequences that have V and J called. A share of the clones is absent; for the studies checked, an unresolved V gene accounts for under half, and the remainder has no known explanation. For this sample the table gives 68,000 or so clones, of which around 97% were detected only once. The ten most abundant clones make up 0.25% to 0.3% of the sample.

The source material was T cells isolated from PBMCs. The chain was built from TRBV19 and TRBJ2-2, and 8 junctional nucleotides match TRBD2. The source of this sequence is a human donor in good health. The DNA sequence is TGTGCCAGTAGTATAGGAGCGGGAGACCCTCCCGGGGAGCTGTTTTTT. This is translated as CASSIGAGDPPGELFF.